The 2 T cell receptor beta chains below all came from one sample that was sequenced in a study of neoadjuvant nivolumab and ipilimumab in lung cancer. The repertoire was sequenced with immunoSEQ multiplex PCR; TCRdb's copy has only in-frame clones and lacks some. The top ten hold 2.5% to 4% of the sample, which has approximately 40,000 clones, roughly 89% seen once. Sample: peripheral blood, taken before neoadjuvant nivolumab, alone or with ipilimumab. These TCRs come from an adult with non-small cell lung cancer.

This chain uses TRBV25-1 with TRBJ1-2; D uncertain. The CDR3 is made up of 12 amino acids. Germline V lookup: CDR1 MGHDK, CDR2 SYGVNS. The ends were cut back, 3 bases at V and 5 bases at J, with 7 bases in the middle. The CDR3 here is CASSESGYGYTF. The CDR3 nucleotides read TGTGCCAGCAGTGAGTCAGGATATGGCTACACCTTC.

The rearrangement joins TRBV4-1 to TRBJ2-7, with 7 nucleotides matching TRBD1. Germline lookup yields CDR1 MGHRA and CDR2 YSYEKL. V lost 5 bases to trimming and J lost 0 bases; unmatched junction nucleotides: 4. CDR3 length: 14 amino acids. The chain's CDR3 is CASSIGQVSYEQYF. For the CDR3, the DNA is TGCGCCAGCAGCATCGGACAGGTCTCCTACGAGCAGTACTTC.